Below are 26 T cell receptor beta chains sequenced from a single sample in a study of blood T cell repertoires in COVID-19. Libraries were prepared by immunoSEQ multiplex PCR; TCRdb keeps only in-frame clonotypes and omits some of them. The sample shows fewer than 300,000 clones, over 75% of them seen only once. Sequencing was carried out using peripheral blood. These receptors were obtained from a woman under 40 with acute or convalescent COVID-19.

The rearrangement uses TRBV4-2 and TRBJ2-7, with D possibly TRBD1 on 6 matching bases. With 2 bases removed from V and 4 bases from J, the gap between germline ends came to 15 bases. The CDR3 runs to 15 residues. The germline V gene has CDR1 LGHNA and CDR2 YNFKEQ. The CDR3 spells CASSQLQDQGYEQYF. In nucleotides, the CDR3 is TGTGCCAGCAGCCAACTCCAAGACCAGGGGTACGAGCAGTACTTC.

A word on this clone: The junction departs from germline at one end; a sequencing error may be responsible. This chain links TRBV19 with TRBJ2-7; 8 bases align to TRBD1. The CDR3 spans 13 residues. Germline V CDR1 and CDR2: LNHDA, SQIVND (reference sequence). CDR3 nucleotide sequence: TGTGCCAGTAGTGTAGACAGGGGCTACGAGCAGTACTTC. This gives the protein CASSVDRGYEQYF.

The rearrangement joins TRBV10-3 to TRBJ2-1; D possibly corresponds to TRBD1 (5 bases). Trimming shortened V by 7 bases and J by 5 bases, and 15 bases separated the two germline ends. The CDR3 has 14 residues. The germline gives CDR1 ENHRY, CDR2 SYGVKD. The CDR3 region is CAIKRQRPDNEQFF. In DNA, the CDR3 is TGTGCCATCAAAAGACAGAGGCCCGACAATGAGCAGTTCTTC.

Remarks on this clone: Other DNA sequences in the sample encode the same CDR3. CDR3 amino acids: CASSLGGSGANVLTF. The CDR3 bases are TGTGCCAGCAGTTTGGGGGGATCTGGGGCCAACGTCCTGACTTTC. The chain uses TRBV28 and TRBJ2-6; possibly TRBD2 for D (6 bases). V shed 3 bases and J shed 1 base, with 7 bases lying between them. CDR3 size: 15 residues. Germline V gene data show CDR1 as MDHEN and CDR2 as SYDVKM.

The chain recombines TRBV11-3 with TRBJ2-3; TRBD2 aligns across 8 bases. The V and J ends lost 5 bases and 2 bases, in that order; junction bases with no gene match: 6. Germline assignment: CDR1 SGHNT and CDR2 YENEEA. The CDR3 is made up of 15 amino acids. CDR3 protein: CASSPGGLDTDTQYF. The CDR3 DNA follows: TGTGCCAGCAGCCCGGGGGGGCTTGACACAGATACGCAGTATTTT.

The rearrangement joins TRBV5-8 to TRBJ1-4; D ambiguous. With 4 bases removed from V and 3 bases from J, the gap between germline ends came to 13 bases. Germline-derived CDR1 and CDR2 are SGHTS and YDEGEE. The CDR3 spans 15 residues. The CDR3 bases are TGTGCCAGCAGCCGGAACGTGGCGGCTAATGAAAAACTGTTTTTT. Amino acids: CASSRNVAANEKLFF.

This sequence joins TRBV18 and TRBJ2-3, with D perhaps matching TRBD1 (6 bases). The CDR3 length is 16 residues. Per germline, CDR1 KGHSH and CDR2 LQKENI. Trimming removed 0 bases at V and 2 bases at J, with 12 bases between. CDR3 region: CASSPPGTKITDTQYF. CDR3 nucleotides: TGTGCCAGCTCACCACCAGGGACAAAGATCACAGATACGCAGTATTTT.

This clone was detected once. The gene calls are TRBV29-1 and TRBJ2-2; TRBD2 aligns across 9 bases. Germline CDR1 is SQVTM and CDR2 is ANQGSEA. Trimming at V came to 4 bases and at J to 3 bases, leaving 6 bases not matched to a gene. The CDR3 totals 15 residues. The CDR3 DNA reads TGCAGCGTTGCTGCACTAGCGGGTCACACCGGGGAGCTGTTTTTT. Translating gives CSVAALAGHTGELFF.

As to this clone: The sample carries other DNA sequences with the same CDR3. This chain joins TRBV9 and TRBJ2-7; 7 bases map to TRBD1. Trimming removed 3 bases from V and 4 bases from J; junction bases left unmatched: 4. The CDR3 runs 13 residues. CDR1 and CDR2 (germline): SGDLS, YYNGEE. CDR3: CASSARQGYEQYF. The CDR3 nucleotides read TGTGCCAGCAGCGCGCGACAGGGTTACGAGCAGTACTTC.

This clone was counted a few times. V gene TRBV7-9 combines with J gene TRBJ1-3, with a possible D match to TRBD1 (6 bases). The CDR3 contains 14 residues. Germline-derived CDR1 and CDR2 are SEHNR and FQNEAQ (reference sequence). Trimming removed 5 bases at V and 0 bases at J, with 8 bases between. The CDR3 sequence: CASSRTDSGNTIYF. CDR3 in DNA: TGTGCCAGCAGCCGGACAGACTCTGGAAACACCATATATTTT.

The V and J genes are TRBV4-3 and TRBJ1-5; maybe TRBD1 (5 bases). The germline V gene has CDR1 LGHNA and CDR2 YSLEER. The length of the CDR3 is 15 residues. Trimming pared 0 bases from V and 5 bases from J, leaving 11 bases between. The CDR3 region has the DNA TGCGCCAGCAGCCAAGATTCAGGGTCCCATCAGCCCCAGCATTTT. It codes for CASSQDSGSHQPQHF.

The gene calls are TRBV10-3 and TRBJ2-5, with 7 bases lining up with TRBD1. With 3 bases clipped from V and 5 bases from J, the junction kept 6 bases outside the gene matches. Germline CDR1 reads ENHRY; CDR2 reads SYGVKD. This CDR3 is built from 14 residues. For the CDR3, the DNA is TGTGCCATCAGTGAAGGAAGGGGGCGTGAGACCCAGTACTTC. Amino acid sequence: CAISEGRGRETQYF.

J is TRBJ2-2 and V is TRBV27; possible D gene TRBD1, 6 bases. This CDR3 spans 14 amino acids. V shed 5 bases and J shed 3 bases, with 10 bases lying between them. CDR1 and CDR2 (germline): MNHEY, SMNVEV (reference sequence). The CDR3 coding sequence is TGTGCCAGCAGTATAACAGGGCACACCGGGGAGCTGTTTTTT. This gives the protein CASSITGHTGELFF.

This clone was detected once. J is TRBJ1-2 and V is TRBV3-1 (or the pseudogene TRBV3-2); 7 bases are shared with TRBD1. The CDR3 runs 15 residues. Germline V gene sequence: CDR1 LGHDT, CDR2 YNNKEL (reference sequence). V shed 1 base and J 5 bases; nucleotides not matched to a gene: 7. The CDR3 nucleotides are TGTGCCAGCAGCCAAGCAAGGGGGCGGGATTATGGCTACACCTTC. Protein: CASSQARGRDYGYTF.

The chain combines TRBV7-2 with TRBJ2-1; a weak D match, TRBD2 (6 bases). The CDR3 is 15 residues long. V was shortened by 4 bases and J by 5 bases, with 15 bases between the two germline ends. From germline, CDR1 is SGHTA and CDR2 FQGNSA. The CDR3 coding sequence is TGTGCCAGCAGCTCCATCCTCGGGAGTAACAATGAGCAGTTCTTC. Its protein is CASSSILGSNNEQFF.

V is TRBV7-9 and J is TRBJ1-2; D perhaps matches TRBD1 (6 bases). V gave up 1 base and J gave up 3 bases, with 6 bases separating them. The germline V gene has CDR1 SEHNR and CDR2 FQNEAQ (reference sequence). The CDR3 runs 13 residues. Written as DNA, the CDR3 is TGTGCCAGCAGCTTAGACAGGGACTATGGCTACACCTTC. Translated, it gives CASSLDRDYGYTF. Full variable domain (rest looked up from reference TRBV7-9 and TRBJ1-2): DTGVSQNPRHKITKRGQNVTFRCDPISEHNRLYWYRQTLGQGPEFLTYFQNEAQLEKSRLLSDRFSAERPKGSFSTLEIQRTEQGDSAMYLCASSLDRDYGYTFGSGTRLTVV.

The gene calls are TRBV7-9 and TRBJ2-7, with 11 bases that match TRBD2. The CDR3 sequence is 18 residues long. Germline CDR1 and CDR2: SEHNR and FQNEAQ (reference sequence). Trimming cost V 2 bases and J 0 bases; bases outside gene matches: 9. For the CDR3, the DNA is TGTGCCAGCAGCTTAAAGTCTAGCGGGAGGCCTAACTCCTACGAGCAGTACTTC. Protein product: CASSLKSSGRPNSYEQYF. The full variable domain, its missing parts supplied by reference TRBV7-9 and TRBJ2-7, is DTGVSQNPRHKITKRGQNVTFRCDPISEHNRLYWYRQTLGQGPEFLTYFQNEAQLEKSRLLSDRFSAERPKGSFSTLEIQRTEQGDSAMYLCASSLKSSGRPNSYEQYFGPGTRLTVT.

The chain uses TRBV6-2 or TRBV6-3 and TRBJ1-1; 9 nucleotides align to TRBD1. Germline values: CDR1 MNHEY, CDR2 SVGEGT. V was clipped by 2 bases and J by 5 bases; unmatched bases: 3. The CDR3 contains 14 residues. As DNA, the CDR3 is TGTGCCAGCAGTTACGGGACAGGGTGGACTGAAGCTTTCTTT. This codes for CASSYGTGWTEAFF.

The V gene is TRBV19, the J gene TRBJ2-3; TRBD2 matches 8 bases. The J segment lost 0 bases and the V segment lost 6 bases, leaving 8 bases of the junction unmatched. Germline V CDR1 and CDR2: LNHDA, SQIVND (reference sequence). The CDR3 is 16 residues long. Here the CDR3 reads CASSLLAGLSTDTQYF. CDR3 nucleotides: TGTGCCAGTAGCCTTTTAGCGGGGCTAAGCACAGATACGCAGTATTTT. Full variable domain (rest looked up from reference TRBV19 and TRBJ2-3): DGGITQSPKYLFRKEGQNVTLSCEQNLNHDAMYWYRQDPGQGLRLIYYSQIVNDFQKGDIAEGYSVSREKKESFPLTVTSAQKNPTAFYLCASSLLAGLSTDTQYFGPGTRLTVL.

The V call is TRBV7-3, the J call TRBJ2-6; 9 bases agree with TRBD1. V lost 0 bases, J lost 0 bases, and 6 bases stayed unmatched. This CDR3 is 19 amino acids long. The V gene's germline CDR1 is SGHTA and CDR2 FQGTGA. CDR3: CASSLTHRGPYSGANVLTF. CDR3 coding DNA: TGTGCCAGCAGCTTAACCCACAGGGGGCCTTACTCTGGGGCCAACGTCCTGACTTTC.

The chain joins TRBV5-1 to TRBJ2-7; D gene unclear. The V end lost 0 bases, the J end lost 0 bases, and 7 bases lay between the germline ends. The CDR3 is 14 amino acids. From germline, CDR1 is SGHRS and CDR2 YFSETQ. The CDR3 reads CASSLEPSSYEQYF. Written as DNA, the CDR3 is TGCGCCAGCAGCTTGGAGCCGAGCTCCTACGAGCAGTACTTC.

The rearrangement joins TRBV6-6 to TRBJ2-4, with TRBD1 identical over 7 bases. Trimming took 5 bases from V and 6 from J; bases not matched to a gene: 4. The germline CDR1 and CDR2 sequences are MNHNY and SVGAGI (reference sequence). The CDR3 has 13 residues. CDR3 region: CASSEGQRNIQYF. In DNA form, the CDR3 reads TGTGCCAGCAGTGAGGGACAGAGAAACATTCAGTACTTC.

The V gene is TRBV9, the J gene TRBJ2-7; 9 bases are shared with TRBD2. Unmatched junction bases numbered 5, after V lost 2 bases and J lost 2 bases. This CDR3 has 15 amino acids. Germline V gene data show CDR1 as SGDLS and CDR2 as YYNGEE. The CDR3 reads CASSVSSSGTYEQYF. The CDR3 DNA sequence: TGTGCCAGCAGCGTTTCATCTAGCGGGACCTACGAGCAGTACTTC.

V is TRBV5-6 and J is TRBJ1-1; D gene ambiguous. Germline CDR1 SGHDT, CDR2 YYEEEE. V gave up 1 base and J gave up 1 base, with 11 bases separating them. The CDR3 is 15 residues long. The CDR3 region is CASSLYSQKNTEAFF. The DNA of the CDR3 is TGTGCCAGCAGCTTGTACAGCCAAAAGAACACTGAAGCTTTCTTT.

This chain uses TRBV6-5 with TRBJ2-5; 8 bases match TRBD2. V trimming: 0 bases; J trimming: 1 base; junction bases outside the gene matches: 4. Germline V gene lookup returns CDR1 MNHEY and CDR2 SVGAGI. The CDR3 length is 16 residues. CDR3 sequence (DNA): TGTGCCAGCAGTTACTCGCCGCTAGCGGGCCAAGAGACCCAGTACTTC. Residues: CASSYSPLAGQETQYF.

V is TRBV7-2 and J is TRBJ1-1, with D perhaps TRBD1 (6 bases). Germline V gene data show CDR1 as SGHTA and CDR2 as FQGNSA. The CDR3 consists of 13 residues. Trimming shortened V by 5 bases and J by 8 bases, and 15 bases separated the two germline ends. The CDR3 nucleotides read TGTGCCAGCAGCCAGGCACAGGGATCGGAAGCTTTCTTT. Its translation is CASSQAQGSEAFF. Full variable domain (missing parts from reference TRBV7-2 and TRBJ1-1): GAGVSQSPSNKVTEKGKDVELRCDPISGHTALYWYRQSLGQGLEFLIYFQGNSAPDKSGLPSDRFSAERTGGSVSTLTIQRTQQEDSAVYLCASSQAQGSEAFFGQGTRLTVV.